This T cell receptor beta chain was sequenced during a study of technical replicates of blood from a few donors. Trimming took 4 bases from V and 4 from J, leaving 17 bases between them. CDR3 length: 15 residues. The method was immunoSEQ multiplex PCR; TCRdb's version includes in-frame clones alone and lacks a portion of them. The sample records more than 9,500 clones, 90% to 95% being singletons. What was sequenced was PBMCs. The sequence was collected from a human donor in good health. The rearrangement uses TRBV5-3 and TRBJ1-2, with unresolved D. TRBV5-3 is identified as an open reading frame with a role that is uncertain. The CDR3 sequence is CARSLSLGRLYGYTF. In DNA form, the CDR3 reads TGTGCCAGAAGCCTAAGCCTCGGGAGACTCTATGGCTACACCTTC.